The rows below give T cell receptor beta chains drawn from one sample of a study of blood T cell repertoires in COVID-19. The method was immunoSEQ multiplex PCR; TCRdb's version includes in-frame clones alone and lacks a portion of them. The sample includes roughly 250,000 clones, about 80% of them seen just once. Material: peripheral blood. These receptors came from a woman older than 75 with acute or convalescent COVID-19. Each CDR3 is given with its conserved first and last residue. The order of the fields is CDR3 protein, CDR3 length, V gene.

CDR3: CASSPGVGQNYGYTF
length: 15
V: TRBV11-1

CDR3: CASSLGQPSSGNTIYF
length: 16
V: TRBV5-1

CDR3: CASSHPNRQETQYF
length: 14
V: TRBV3-1/TRBV3-2

CDR3: CASSIAYGGGNQPQHF
length: 16
V: TRBV19

CDR3: CASRTTWRAYEQYF
length: 14
V: TRBV19

CDR3: CASSLQTSGGTDTQYF
length: 16
V: TRBV7-2

CDR3: CASSDRGETQYF
length: 12
V: TRBV5-1

CDR3: CASSVLGGQETQYF
length: 14
V: TRBV9

CDR3: CASSQDPQGQGNTEAFF
length: 17
V: TRBV4-2

CDR3: CASSALAGGSTDTQYF
length: 16
V: TRBV9

CDR3: CASSPRWGQGEFVF
length: 14
V: TRBV5-1

CDR3: CASSQEGVSEAFF
length: 13
V: TRBV3-1/TRBV3-2

CDR3: CATSPANRGGNSPLHF
length: 16
V: TRBV15

CDR3: CASSRTGGTRREQYF
length: 15
V: TRBV6-2/TRBV6-3

CDR3: CASSFLGGNVEQYF
length: 14
V: TRBV5-4

CDR3: CASSQEGMSGGWQPQHF
length: 17
V: TRBV4-1

CDR3: CASSYRGSNQPQHF
length: 14
V: TRBV6-5

CDR3: CASSYSGLAAQYF
length: 13
V: TRBV6-5

CDR3: CASSFRTGNTGELFF
length: 15
V: TRBV5-6

CDR3: CASSPLSGGRRTEAFF
length: 16
V: TRBV6-2/TRBV6-3

CDR3: CASSVAMMNTEAFF
length: 14
V: TRBV9

CDR3: CASSEQGALYNEQFF
length: 15
V: TRBV6-1

CDR3: CASSLGGVGLETQYF
length: 15
V: TRBV7-2

CDR3: CASRTGGENTIYF
length: 13
V: TRBV2

CDR3: CASSLTFNEKLFF
length: 13
V: TRBV7-2

CDR3: CASRLQGLGLYGYTF
length: 15
V: TRBV27

CDR3: CASSPTGGTEAFF
length: 13
V: TRBV19

CDR3: CASSLLGRTYEQYF
length: 14
V: TRBV5-1

CDR3: CASSLTGANTEAFF
length: 14
V: TRBV11-2

CDR3: CASSLGKNEQFF
length: 12
V: TRBV13

CDR3: CASGTGMEKLFF
length: 12
V: TRBV6-5

CDR3: CASSKTGGTEPQHF
length: 14
V: TRBV6-5

CDR3: CASSQDRAGGGYGYTF
length: 16
V: TRBV4-3

CDR3: CAISPPGQGAKYEQYF
length: 16
V: TRBV10-3

CDR3: CASSPLAGGRETQYF
length: 15
V: TRBV13

CDR3: CASSSDRAEHEQFF
length: 14
V: TRBV7-3

CDR3: CASSLQDTWGGYTF
length: 14
V: TRBV18

CDR3: CASSRTSGGAHTGELFF
length: 17
V: TRBV3-1/TRBV3-2

CDR3: CASSSGLASSYNEQFF
length: 16
V: TRBV11-2

CDR3: CASSEQGQGLQPQHF
length: 15
V: TRBV2

CDR3: CASSRGLAGMGNEQFF
length: 16
V: TRBV4-1

CDR3: CASKQGTVEEKLFF
length: 14
V: TRBV5-1

CDR3: CASSQYGLAGADTQYF
length: 16
V: TRBV3-1/TRBV3-2

CDR3: CASSSRDSRGYTF
length: 13
V: TRBV27

CDR3: CASSRDSIFNQPQHF
length: 15
V: TRBV6-6

CDR3: CASSRQGITQETQYF
length: 15
V: TRBV19

CDR3: CASSSTEGGKFF
length: 12
V: TRBV7-2

CDR3: CASKAGLGGYTF
length: 12
V: TRBV2

CDR3: CASSQGRRGWSPLHF
length: 15
V: TRBV3-1/TRBV3-2

CDR3: CASSQTRTETLKAQYF
length: 16
V: TRBV4-1

CDR3: CASSRGWAQTYEQYF
length: 15
V: TRBV4-1

CDR3: CASSSRTGVGQETQYF
length: 16
V: TRBV7-9

CDR3: CASSPTPDRGKDGYTF
length: 16
V: TRBV7-3

CDR3: CASSLGTSRIYEQYF
length: 15
V: TRBV5-1

CDR3: CASSPPRTGRGVNIQYF
length: 17
V: TRBV7-9

CDR3: CASSRNLGAVGQGDTQYF
length: 18
V: TRBV4-2